The entry below gives a single T cell receptor (beta chain) sequence along with its context. This sample was included in a study of CD8+ T cells in alopecia areata. On the study more broadly: Tofacitinib was taken orally by treated patients, and the dose was 5 to 10 mg twice daily.

It was cDNA, reverse transcribed from extracted RNA, that served as the sequencing template. Repertoires were generated with immunoSEQ multiplex PCR, while TCRdb's copy carries only in-frame clones and drops some. The sample yields approximately 65,000 clones, approximately 45% seen once. Trimming cost V 1 base and J 4 bases, with 7 bases left between them. The CDR3 consists of 13 residues. CDR1 is SGHAT and CDR2 is FQNNGV in the germline V gene. The material was CD8+ T cells sorted from blood, obtained at week 0. The rearrangement joins TRBV11-2 to TRBJ2-5, with D unclear. This receptor was taken from a human donor with alopecia areata. The CDR3 DNA sequence: TGTGCCAGCAGCTTAGGGTCCCCAGAGACCCAGTACTTC. It codes for CASSLGSPETQYF. Full variable domain (outside the CDR3, taken from reference TRBV11-2 and TRBJ2-5): EAGVAQSPRYKIIEKRQSVAFWCNPISGHATLYWYQQILGQGPKLLIQFQNNGVVDDSQLPKDRFSAERLKGVDSTLKIQPAKLEDSAVYLCASSLGSPETQYFGPGTRLLVL.